The 9 T cell receptor beta chains presented below share a single source sample, sequenced in a study of T cells in Graves' hyperthyroidism and ophthalmopathy. Amplified TCR beta CDR3 regions came from RNA transcripts. RT-PCR in the first round (using the HTBI primer set) targeted the TCR CDR3. TCRdb ran MiXCR on the multiplex PCR reads and lists one entry per CDR3 protein. The sample comprises hundreds of thousands of distinct CDR3 sequences, approximately 20% of which are singletons, and approximately 60% rests with the top ten. The sequencing input was blood. The receptors derive from a man aged 30 to 45 with Graves' ophthalmopathy.

The table lists this clonotype with a few counts. The V and J genes are TRBV18 and TRBJ1-5, with D possibly being TRBD1 (6 bases). Germline V gene lookup returns CDR1 KGHSH and CDR2 LQKENI. Trimming shortened V by 2 bases and J by 3 bases, and 11 bases separated the two germline ends. This CDR3 has 15 residues. CDR3 nucleotide sequence: TGTGCCAGCTCACCAACCGGACAGTACAATCAGCCCCAGCATTTT. It is translated as CASSPTGQYNQPQHF. The full variable domain, in which reference TRBV18 and TRBJ1-5 provide the parts outside the CDR3, is NAGVMQNPRHLVRRRGQEARLRCSPMKGHSHVYWYRQLPEEGLKFMVYLQKENIIDESGMPKERFSAEFPKEGPSILRIQQVVRGDSAAYFCASSPTGQYNQPQHFGDGTRLSIL.

This clonotype was counted at least ten times. The V and J genes are TRBV6-1 and TRBJ2-7, with 8 positions matching TRBD1. Per germline, CDR1 MNHNS and CDR2 SASEGT. The CDR3 consists of 14 residues. V dropped 4 bases and J dropped 3; count of bases not matched to a gene: 5. DNA for the CDR3: TGTGCCAGCAGTGCCGACAGGGGAAACTACGAGCAGTACTTC. Translated, it gives CASSADRGNYEQYF.

Many counts were recorded for this clonotype. V usage is TRBV12-3 or TRBV12-4 and J usage is TRBJ2-1; D may be TRBD1 or TRBD2 (5 bases each). The ends were cut back, 1 base at V and 5 bases at J, with 12 bases in the middle. The CDR3 has 15 residues. CDR3 amino acids: CASSLVGAQDNEQFF. CDR3 nucleotides: TGTGCCAGCAGTTTAGTCGGGGCGCAGGACAATGAGCAGTTCTTC.

V is TRBV19 and J is TRBJ2-3, with 10 bases that match TRBD2. Germline V CDR1 and CDR2: LNHDA, SQIVND (reference sequence). CDR3 size: 15 residues. After removal of 7 bases from V and 2 bases from J, the junction contained 6 bases not matched to a gene. This CDR3 is CASTRSGRATDTQYF. The CDR3 bases are TGTGCCAGTACCCGAAGCGGGAGGGCCACAGATACGCAGTATTTT.

The CDR3, as DNA: TGTGCCAGCAGCGTAGGTGGTAGCGGGAGTGTTGAGCAGTTCTTC. Protein: CASSVGGSGSVEQFF. The chain uses TRBV9 and TRBJ2-1; 9 nucleotides match TRBD2. CDR3 size: 15 residues. Unmatched junction bases numbered 7, after V lost 0 bases and J lost 9 bases. Per germline, CDR1 SGDLS and CDR2 YYNGEE.

This clonotype was recorded a few times. The gene calls are TRBV3-1 and TRBJ2-1; D possibly corresponds to TRBD2 (5 bases). The length of the CDR3 is 14 residues. Trimming cost V 0 bases and J 13 bases, with 16 bases left between them. The germline gives CDR1 LGHDT, CDR2 YNNKEL (reference sequence). The CDR3 DNA is TGTGCCAGCAGCCAAGATGACGCGGGCCCCCCTCAGTTCTTC. Its translation is CASSQDDAGPPQFF.

Only one count was recorded for this clonotype. This chain connects TRBV7-3 to TRBJ2-1, with 7 bases aligning to TRBD1. CDR3 length: 16 residues. The germline CDR1 and CDR2 sequences are SGHTA and FQGTGA. The ends lost 3 bases at V and 7 bases at J; junction bases unmatched: 12. CDR3 DNA: TGTGCCAGCAGCTTCGGGACAGCGAGGGCCTCGAATGAGCAGTTCTTC. This encodes CASSFGTARASNEQFF.

This clonotype was seen many times. The gene calls are TRBV29-1 and TRBJ1-1, with no clear D. V was trimmed by 7 bases and J by 1 base, leaving 13 bases between them. Germline values: CDR1 SQVTM, CDR2 ANQGSEA. The CDR3 has 13 amino acids. DNA for the CDR3: TGCAGCGCACGACTGACGGCGAACACTGAAGCTTTCTTT. Its protein is CSARLTANTEAFF.

This clonotype occurred many times. The V gene is TRBV3-1, the J gene TRBJ2-5; the match to TRBD2 covers 9 bases. Germline V gene data show CDR1 as LGHDT and CDR2 as YNNKEL (reference sequence). This CDR3 is 17 amino acids long. V lost 4 bases, J lost 5 bases, and 14 bases stayed unmatched. DNA of the CDR3: TGTGCCAGCAGCCCCCGGGGGGTAGCGGGAGTCTCGGAGACCCAGTACTTC. Residues: CASSPRGVAGVSETQYF.